The source of this T cell receptor (beta chain) is a study of cytomegalovirus exposure and HLA in healthy donors (dated by TCRdb to the late 2010s). As for the study more broadly: According to an earlier analysis of a few hundred of the donors, 150 million to 200 million T cells yielded 117 million unique TCR beta sequences and 276 Gb of sequence data. To predict cytomegalovirus infection status, the study combined high-throughput TCR immunosequencing, statistical association of individual TCRs with disease status, and machine learning. Every discovery cohort repertoire had been produced on one sequencing platform. About five DR-DQ haplotypes were treated as single units for association and clustering because of strong linkage in the cohort. Approximately 300 gigabases of sequencing data and approximately 92 million unique TCR sequences made up an early release that covered about 640 HLA-typed donors. Rather than drawing on any new phenotypic data, the later analysis identified candidate immune exposures from TCR beta sequences and the way those sequences occurred across donors. On average, roughly 240,000 unique TCR beta nucleotide sequences were sequenced per donor among a few hundred genotyped donors of the cohort, with about 19% of those sequences being non-productive. Typing coverage differed by locus: A, B, C, DRB1 and DQB1 were typed in roughly 629-630 donors, DQA1 in 522, DPA1 in 600 to 610, and DPB1 in approximately 450. A later analysis re-analyzed previously published TCR beta repertoires from approximately 700 donors and added high-resolution HLA genotyping to study TCR occurrence patterns. The study used immunosequencing to profile the T cell repertoires of about 670 subjects and linked those repertoires to cytomegalovirus serostatus. A later genetic analysis took genome-wide SNP genotypes for about three fifths of the 666 donors and used that subset as a discovery cohort. In addition to the first cohort of hundreds of subjects, a separate validation cohort of about 120 different subjects was used. HLA typing covered class I and class II loci at four-digit resolution. Of the 300 to 500 genotyped donors, 81% were placed in the genetic ancestry cluster associated with self-reported Caucasian donors. Donor age, sex, ethnicity and CMV serostatus were compiled together with the repertoire data. The study aimed to test whether cataloging public T cell receptors could reveal signatures of past pathogen exposure. An earlier analysis of 500 to 750 of the donors applied high-throughput TCR beta sequencing to assess whether each TCR beta V gene segment acted as functional or pseudogenic. The research as a whole found: Because counts were too low, roughly 18 rarely observed V segments, including chromosome 9 orphons, were left out of the earlier analysis of 500 to 750 of the donors. At a false discovery rate of 0.05, a later analysis linked 16,951 TCR beta sequences to specific HLA alleles. According to a later analysis, parvovirus B19, influenza, CMV and Epstein-Barr virus appeared linked to several top co-occurrence clusters. Linkage disequilibrium might explain the correlated functional status among segregating V segments, but an unknown experimental factor could not be ruled out. Roughly uniform sequencing depth across donors was assumed in presence/absence analyses, although this assumption may not hold. The authors suggested that the approach could potentially be extended to other disease states and immunological phenotypes. A later analysis found that most CMV-associated TCR beta chains appeared HLA-restricted, with HLA associations seemingly driven largely by CMV exposure. Across donors, most TCR sequences were observed very rarely, whereas some public TCRs were present in many individuals. Because the 87-base-pair reads could not distinguish some IMGT-functional V segments, including TRBV6-2 and TRBV6-3, those segments were excluded. According to a later genetic analysis, donors in an Asian-associated ancestry cluster had fewer N-insertions in productive TCRs than the approximately 690-donor mean. Assigning TCR associations to individual alleles was difficult when HLA alleles, especially DR and DQ, strongly co-occurred. A further reported finding was that TCR beta sequences accurately predicted the HLA-A and HLA-B alleles for most subjects in the first cohort. Because HLA typing was missing for some donors at each locus, association tests included only the typed subset. The classifier was reported to diagnose cytomegalovirus status with high specificity and sensitivity in both the original and validation cohorts. Immune exposure information for the cohort was limited to CMV serostatus. V-gene and J-gene trimming of TCR beta chains was associated with a missense DCLRE1C variant in a later genetic analysis, and the association was replicated in an independent cohort. In the study, approximately 150 TCR beta chains were listed as associated with cytomegalovirus. A group of highly shared sequence variants was considered likely to be a technical artifact of the sequencing pipeline. The cohort was sequenced for TCR beta chains only, and without alpha or paired-chain data the features that could be detected were limited. In a later analysis, TCR association rates were found to vary across HLA loci, with the most associated TCRs seen for DRB1 alleles and the fewest for HLA-C alleles. A few of the identified cytomegalovirus-associated TCR beta chains were confirmed in vitro to be specific for cytomegalovirus antigens. An earlier analysis of 587 of the donors showed that most TCR beta V segments appeared in productive rearrangements either about 87% or about 30% of the time, which broadly matched IMGT annotations. A later analysis found that HLA-associated TCR beta chains were more clonally expanded and had lower generation probabilities than equally common non-associated chains.

A remark on this clone: The antigen this receptor binds is unknown. The input lacks base qualities; no much larger clone sits a single base away.

CDR1 and CDR2 are drawn from the germline V gene: MNHEY, SVGAGI. Trimmed from V: 2 bases; trimmed from J: 1 base; junction bases lacking a gene match: 3. Spanning cysteine to phenylalanine, the CDR3 consists of 15 amino acids. Only CDR3 DNA is held: 45 bases, read in frame from base 1. The cohort consisted of some 670 healthy bone marrow donors. At the time of sampling, all cohort members were nominally healthy, though unrecorded immune exposures were likely present. The donor was CMV seropositive and belonged to the group of 250 to 300 seropositive cohort members. A peripheral blood sample was collected from each donor, and TCR beta sequencing was performed on peripheral blood mononuclear cells. The Qiagen DNeasy Blood Extraction Kit was used to extract genomic DNA from the blood cell samples. Library method: the immunoSEQ multiplex PCR assay. For the multiplex PCR, a mixture combining 60 forward primers for TCR Vbeta segments and 13 reverse primers for TCR Jbeta segments was used. The CDR3 region of rearranged TCR beta genes was amplified from genomic DNA by a multiplex PCR assay. On the Illumina HiSeq System, the amplified TCR beta libraries were sequenced as 87-base-pair reads. For the original study's pipeline: A later analysis counted tens of millions of unique TCR beta chains across the 690 or so repertoires, and roughly 10 million of these chains were shared by at least two donors. To remove PCR and sequencing errors, raw reads were error-corrected and collapsed into unique sequences using a nearest-neighbor algorithm that merged closely related sequences. V, D and J gene segments were assigned by aligning CDR3 sequences to IMGT reference sequences. For a sequence to be retained, a match of at least six nucleotides to both a V gene segment and a J gene segment was required. Rearrangements were called productive when the CDR3 lacked stop codons and stayed in frame with V and J; all others were non-productive. CDR3 was defined by IMGT convention, running from the second conserved V-encoded cysteine to the conserved J-encoded phenylalanine. The earlier analysis of about 610 of the donors excluded sequences that lacked an unambiguous match to a single V gene segment. An earlier analysis of several hundred of the donors called V segments functional above 56.7% productive rearrangements and segregating when the between-donor standard deviation exceeded 5%. A statistical classification framework was developed to diagnose cytomegalovirus status using the catalog of TCR beta chain sequences. A later analysis assigned V and J genes by comparing TCR nucleotide sequences with IMGT/GENE-DB human TR gene sequences. The TCRdist pipeline was used in a later analysis to assign CDR3 sequences and most-parsimonious VDJ recombination scenarios. In a later analysis, each TCR beta chain was defined by its CDR3 amino acid sequence together with its V-gene family, and reads lacking a unique V-gene family were excluded. To address suspected cross-contamination and a sequencing artifact, a later analysis removed 550 to 750 highly shared, low-generation-probability nucleotide sequences. A later analysis calculated a clonal expansion index for each public chain from normalized within-repertoire ranks of inferred template counts. In a later analysis, generation probabilities were computed with a VDJ recombination model fitted to out-of-frame rearrangements, and the resulting probabilities were checked against IGoR. Hypergeometric tests were used in a later analysis to score TCR-TCR, TCR-HLA and TCR-CMV co-occurrence, with a repertoire-size bias correction applied to the TCR pairs. A later analysis estimated false discovery rates by permuting HLA or CMV assignments 20 times. In a later analysis, co-occurring TCRs were grouped using DBSCAN, and TCRdist sequence similarity was added for clustering within HLA-allele-positive subsets. Co-occurrence clustering excluded repertoires with fewer than 30,000 or more than 120,000 public chains, plus five with anomalous nucleotide sharing. The table was pulled from immuneACCESS by TCRdb, which kept in-frame rearrangements only. Such tables lose some clones; where checked, under half of the loss comes from unresolved V genes, and the rest has no known cause. V and J calls plus clone size are reproduced from that table; the DNA served to infer D and trimming. The sample table records fewer than 85,000 clones; around two thirds of these occur just once. The top ten clonotypes cover roughly 4.4% of the sample.

The sequence was collected from a man between 60 and 75 years old in good health and CMV-seropositive. The chain uses TRBV6-5 and TRBJ1-1; 8 central bases correspond to TRBD1. Sequencing was done on a sample of PBMCs. The nucleotides read TGTGCCAGCAGTTACGGGGGGACAGGGAACACTGAAGCTTTCTTT. Its translation reads: CASSYGGTGNTEAFF.